This TCR beta chain was captured in a study of blood T cell repertoires in COVID-19 (TCRdb year 2020). About the full investigation: Samples from collaborators originated in the United States, Italy and Spain and spanned both the acute and convalescent phases of COVID-19. The repertoires were released in a freely available public database intended as a resource for research on the immune response to SARS-CoV-2. Where HLA class I and class II types were available, the types were taken from metadata supplied by the sample provider, not from assay-based typing. Deeply sampled blood TCRbeta repertoires from subjects exposed to, actively infected with, or recovered from COVID-19 were included in the dataset. A de-identified subject ID, COVID-19 status, age in years and sex were almost always included in the sample metadata. The samples were drawn from the first 160 participants of the ongoing ImmuneRACE study and from under 1,500 subjects provided by 6 global collaborators. The material from the prospective study consisted of cDNA or gDNA derived from T cells, B-cell-depleted T cells, or PBMCs.

Broad study findings and their caveats: How much clinical and demographic metadata was included differed by source and by participant, and the metadata was provided uncurated.

TCRbeta CDR3 regions were amplified from genomic DNA using the immunoSEQ Assay, a bias-controlled multiplex PCR. As for how the authors treated the data: The number of nucleated cells in each sample was estimated from the amplification of reference gene primers within the assay. To quantify the absolute abundance of each unique TCRbeta CDR3 rearrangement, sequence reads were collapsed and filtered. For each sample, productive Simpson clonality was calculated as the square root of Simpson's diversity index over productive rearrangements. The clones in this table, taken by TCRdb from immuneACCESS, are in-frame only. Not every clone is retained; where verified, under half of the shortfall comes from an unresolved V gene, and the cause of the rest is unknown. V and J calls and clone size come straight from that table; D and trimming were deduced from the DNA. The sample profile shows hundreds of thousands of clones; approximately 90% of them were found once. 1.4% of the sample comes from the top ten.

This clone was seen once. The antigen this receptor binds is unknown. Qualities for individual bases were not recorded, and no much larger clone is one base off. Collaborating institutions collected whole blood in K2EDTA tubes following their own protocols. Collaborator samples were shipped for TCRbeta analysis as frozen whole blood, isolated PBMCs, or DNA extracted from either sample type. The CDR3 goes from the cysteine to the phenylalanine over 14 residues. The CDR3 DNA has 42 bases and is translated from base 1. The germline V gene encodes CDR1 KGHSH and CDR2 LQKENI. V is clipped by 6 bases and J by 1 base, and the sequence between their germline boundaries is 12 bases long.

The sequence was obtained from a woman aged 25 to 39 with active or convalescent COVID-19. Sequencing was performed on peripheral blood. This receptor chain uses TRBV18 and TRBJ1-1, with no confidently assigned D gene. The CDR3 has the sequence CASSPKETNTEAFF. The sequenced DNA: TGTGCCAGCTCCCCTAAGGAGACGAACACTGAAGCTTTCTTT.